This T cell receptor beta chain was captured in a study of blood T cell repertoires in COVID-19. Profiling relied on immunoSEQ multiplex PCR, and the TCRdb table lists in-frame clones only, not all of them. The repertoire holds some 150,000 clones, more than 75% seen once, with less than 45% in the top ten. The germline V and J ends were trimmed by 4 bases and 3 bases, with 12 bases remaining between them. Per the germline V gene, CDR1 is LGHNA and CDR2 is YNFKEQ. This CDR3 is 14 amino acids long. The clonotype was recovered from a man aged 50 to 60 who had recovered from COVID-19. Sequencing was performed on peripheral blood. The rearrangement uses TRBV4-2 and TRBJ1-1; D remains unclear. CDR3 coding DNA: TGTGCCAGCAGCCCCTATAAGGGAGACACTGAAGCTTTCTTT. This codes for CASSPYKGDTEAFF.